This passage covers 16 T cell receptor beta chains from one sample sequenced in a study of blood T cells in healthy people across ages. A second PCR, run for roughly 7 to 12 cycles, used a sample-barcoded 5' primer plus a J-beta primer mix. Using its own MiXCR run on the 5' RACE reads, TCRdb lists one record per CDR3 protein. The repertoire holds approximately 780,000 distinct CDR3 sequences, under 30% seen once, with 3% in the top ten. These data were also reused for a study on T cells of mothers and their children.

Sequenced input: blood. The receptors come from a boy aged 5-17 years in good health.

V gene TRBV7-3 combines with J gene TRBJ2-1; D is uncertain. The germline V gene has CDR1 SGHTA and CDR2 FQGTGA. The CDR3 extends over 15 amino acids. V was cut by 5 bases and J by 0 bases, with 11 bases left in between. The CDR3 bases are TGTGCCAGCAGCCTATCACCAGTCTCCTACAATGAGCAGTTCTTC. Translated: CASSLSPVSYNEQFF.

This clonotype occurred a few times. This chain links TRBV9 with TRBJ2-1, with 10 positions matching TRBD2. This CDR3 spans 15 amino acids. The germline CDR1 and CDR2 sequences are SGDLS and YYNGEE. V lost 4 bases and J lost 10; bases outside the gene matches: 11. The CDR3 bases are TGTGCCAGCAGCAGACTCAGCGGGGGGGCCGGGGAGCAGTTCTTC. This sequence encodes CASSRLSGGAGEQFF. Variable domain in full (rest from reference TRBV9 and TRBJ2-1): DSGVTQTPKHLITATGQRVTLRCSPRSGDLSVYWYQQSLDQGLQFLIQYYNGEERAKGNILERFSAQQFPDLHSELNLSSLELGDSALYFCASSRLSGGAGEQFFGPGTRLTVL.

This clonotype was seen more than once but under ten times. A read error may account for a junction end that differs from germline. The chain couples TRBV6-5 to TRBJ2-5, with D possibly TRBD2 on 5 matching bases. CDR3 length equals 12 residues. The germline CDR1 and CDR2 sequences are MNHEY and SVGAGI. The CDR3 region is CASSSPLDGELF. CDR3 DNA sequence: TGTGCCAGCAGTTCCCCACTAGACGGGGAGCTCTTC.

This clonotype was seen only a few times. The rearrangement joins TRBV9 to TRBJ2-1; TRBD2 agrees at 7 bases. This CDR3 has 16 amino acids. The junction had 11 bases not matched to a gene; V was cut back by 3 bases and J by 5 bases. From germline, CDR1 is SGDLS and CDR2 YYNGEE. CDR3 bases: TGTGCCAGCAGCGCCCGTGGACTAGATCTGAACAATGAGCAGTTCTTC. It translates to CASSARGLDLNNEQFF.

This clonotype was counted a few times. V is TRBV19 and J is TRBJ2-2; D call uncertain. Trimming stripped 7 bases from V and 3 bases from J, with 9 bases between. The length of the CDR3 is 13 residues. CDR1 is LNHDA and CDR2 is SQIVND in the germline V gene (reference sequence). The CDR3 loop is CASTNGYTGELFF. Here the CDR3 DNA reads TGTGCCAGTACCAACGGCTACACCGGGGAGCTGTTTTTT. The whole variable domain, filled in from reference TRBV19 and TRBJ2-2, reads DGGITQSPKYLFRKEGQNVTLSCEQNLNHDAMYWYRQDPGQGLRLIYYSQIVNDFQKGDIAEGYSVSREKKESFPLTVTSAQKNPTAFYLCASTNGYTGELFFGEGSRLTVL.

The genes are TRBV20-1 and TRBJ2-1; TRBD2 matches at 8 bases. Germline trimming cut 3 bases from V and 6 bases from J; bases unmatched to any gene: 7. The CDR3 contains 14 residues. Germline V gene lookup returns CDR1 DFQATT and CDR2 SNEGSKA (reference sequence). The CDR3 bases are TGCAGTGCTAGTAGCTTAGCGGGGACCAATGAGCAGTTCTTC. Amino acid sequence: CSASSLAGTNEQFF.

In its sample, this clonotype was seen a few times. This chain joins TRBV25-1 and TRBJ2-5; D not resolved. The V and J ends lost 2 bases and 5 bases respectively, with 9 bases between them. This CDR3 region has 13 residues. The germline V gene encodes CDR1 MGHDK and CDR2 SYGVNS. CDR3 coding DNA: TGTGCCAGCAGTGAACTAGAAAGCGAGACCCAGTACTTC. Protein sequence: CASSELESETQYF.

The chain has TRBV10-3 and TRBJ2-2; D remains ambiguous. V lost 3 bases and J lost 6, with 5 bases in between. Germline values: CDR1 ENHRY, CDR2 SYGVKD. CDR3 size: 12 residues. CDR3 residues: CAISDLAGELFF. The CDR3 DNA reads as TGTGCCATCAGTGATCTCGCCGGGGAGCTGTTTTTT.

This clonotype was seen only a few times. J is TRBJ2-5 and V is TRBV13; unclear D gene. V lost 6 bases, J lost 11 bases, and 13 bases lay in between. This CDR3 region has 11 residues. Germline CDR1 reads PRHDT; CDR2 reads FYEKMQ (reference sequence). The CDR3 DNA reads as TGTGCCAGCAGTCTGGGCAGAAAGCAGTACTTC. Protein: CASSLGRKQYF.

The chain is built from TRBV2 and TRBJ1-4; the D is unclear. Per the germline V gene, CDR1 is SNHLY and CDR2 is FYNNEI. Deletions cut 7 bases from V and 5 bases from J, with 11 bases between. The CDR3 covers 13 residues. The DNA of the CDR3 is TGTGCCAGCAACGAGAGGCGGAATGAAAAACTGTTTTTT. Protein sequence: CASNERRNEKLFF.

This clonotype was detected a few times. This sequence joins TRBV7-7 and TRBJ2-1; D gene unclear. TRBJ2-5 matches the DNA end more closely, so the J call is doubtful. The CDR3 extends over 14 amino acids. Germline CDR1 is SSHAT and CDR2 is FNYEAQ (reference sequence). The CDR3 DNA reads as TGTGCCAGCAGCTTAGTCGGCTACGAAGAGACCCAGTACTTC. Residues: CASSLVGYEETQYF.

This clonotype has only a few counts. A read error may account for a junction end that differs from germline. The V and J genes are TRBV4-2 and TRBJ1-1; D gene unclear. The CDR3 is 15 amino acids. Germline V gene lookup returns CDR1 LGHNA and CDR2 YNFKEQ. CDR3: CASSREPAMNTEAFF. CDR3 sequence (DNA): TGTGCCAGCAGCCGGGAACCAGCAATGAACACCGAAGCTTTCTTT.

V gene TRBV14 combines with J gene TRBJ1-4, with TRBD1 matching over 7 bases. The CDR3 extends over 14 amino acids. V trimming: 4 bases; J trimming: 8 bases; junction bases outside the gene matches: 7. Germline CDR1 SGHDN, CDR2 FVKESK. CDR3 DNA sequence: TGTGCCAGCAGCCCGACAGGGAATAGCGAAAAACTGTTTTTT. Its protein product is CASSPTGNSEKLFF.

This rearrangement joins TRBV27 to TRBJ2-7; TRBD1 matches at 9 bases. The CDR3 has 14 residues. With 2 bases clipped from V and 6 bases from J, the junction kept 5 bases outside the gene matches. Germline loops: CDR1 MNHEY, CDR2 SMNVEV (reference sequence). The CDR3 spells CASSLGTGIPEQYF. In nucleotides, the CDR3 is TGTGCCAGCAGTTTAGGGACAGGGATCCCCGAGCAGTACTTC.

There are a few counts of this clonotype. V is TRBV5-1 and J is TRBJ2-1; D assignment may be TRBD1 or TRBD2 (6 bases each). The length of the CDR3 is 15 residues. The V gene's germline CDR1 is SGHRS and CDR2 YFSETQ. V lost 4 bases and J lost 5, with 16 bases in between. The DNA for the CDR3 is TGCGCCAGCAGCATTGGTGGGGGGCAAGACAATGAGCAGTTCTTC. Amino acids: CASSIGGGQDNEQFF.

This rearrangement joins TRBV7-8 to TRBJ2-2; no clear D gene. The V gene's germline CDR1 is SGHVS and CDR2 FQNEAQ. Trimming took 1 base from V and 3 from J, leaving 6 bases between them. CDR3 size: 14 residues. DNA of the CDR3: TGTGCCAGCAGCTTAGACAGCCACACCGGGGAGCTGTTTTTT. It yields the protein CASSLDSHTGELFF.